This passage covers 19 T cell receptor beta chains from one sample sequenced in a study of blood T cells in healthy people across ages. Through a sample-barcoded 5' primer and a J-beta primer mix, a second PCR was run for 7 to 11 cycles. MiXCR, run by TCRdb on the 5' RACE reads, gives a single entry per CDR3 protein. The sample lists over 1,500,000 distinct CDR3 sequences; roughly 43% were seen once. Sequencing was carried out using blood. The source is a human donor in good health.

This clonotype was picked up a small number of times. The J gene is TRBJ1-2, the V gene TRBV4-3; TRBD1 is a possible D gene (6 bases). V lost 0 bases and J lost 6, with 20 bases in between. Germline V gene sequence: CDR1 LGHNA, CDR2 YSLEER. The CDR3 spans 17 residues. The CDR3 sequence: CASSQDYLGHLENGYTF. The CDR3 DNA reads as TGCGCCAGCAGCCAAGACTATCTGGGACACCTAGAAAATGGCTACACCTTC.

The chain is built from TRBV7-9 and TRBJ2-3; tentatively, D is TRBD1 (6 bases). Germline CDR1 reads SEHNR; CDR2 reads FQNEAQ (reference sequence). This CDR3 contains 18 residues. Trimming cost V 1 base and J 1 base, with 18 bases left between them. DNA of the CDR3: TGTGCCAGCAGCTTAGATGGTCTCGTCAGGGGCCGCACAGATACGCAGTATTTT. It encodes CASSLDGLVRGRTDTQYF.

This clonotype was detected a few times. V gene TRBV24-1 combines with J gene TRBJ2-1; D possibly matches TRBD1 or TRBD2 (6 bases each). Germline CDR1 KGHDR, CDR2 SFDVKD. The CDR3 has 15 residues. Deletions cut 0 bases from V and 6 bases from J, with 11 bases between. Written as DNA, the CDR3 is TGTGCCACCAGTGATTTGGGCAAGGGGGGCAATGAGCAGTTCTTC. Protein sequence: CATSDLGKGGNEQFF.

The V call is TRBV10-3, the J call TRBJ2-1, with 7 bases lining up with TRBD2. Germline CDR1 reads ENHRY; CDR2 reads SYGVKD. V shed 5 bases and J 8 bases; nucleotides not matched to a gene: 3. The CDR3 loop spans 12 amino acids. In DNA, the CDR3 is TGTGCCATCAGTTTTCTAGCGGATGAGCAGTTCTTC. Its protein product is CAISFLADEQFF.

This clonotype has only a few counts. The V and J genes are TRBV29-1 and TRBJ1-2; D not certain. Germline V CDR1 and CDR2: SQVTM, ANQGSEA. V was trimmed by 3 bases and J by 6 bases, leaving 8 bases between them. This CDR3 region has 11 residues. This chain's CDR3 is CSVDLDNGYTF. CDR3 sequence (DNA): TGCAGCGTTGACTTAGACAATGGCTACACCTTC.

J is TRBJ2-3 and V is TRBV7-2, with 10 bases identical to TRBD1. J was trimmed by 3 bases and V by 5 bases; bases with no gene match: 5. Per germline, CDR1 SGHTA and CDR2 FQGNSA. This CDR3 comprises 15 residues. CDR3 sequence reads: CASSRDRGHTDTQYF. CDR3 DNA sequence: TGTGCCAGCAGCAGGGACAGGGGACATACAGATACGCAGTATTTT. Full variable domain (outside the CDR3, taken from reference TRBV7-2 and TRBJ2-3): GAGVSQSPSNKVTEKGKDVELRCDPISGHTALYWYRQSLGQGLEFLIYFQGNSAPDKSGLPSDRFSAERTGGSVSTLTIQRTQQEDSAVYLCASSRDRGHTDTQYFGPGTRLTVL.

The chain is built from TRBV2 and TRBJ2-1, with D perhaps given as TRBD1 or TRBD2 (6 bases each). Per germline, CDR1 SNHLY and CDR2 FYNNEI. V gave up 4 bases and J gave up 6 bases, with 19 bases separating them. The CDR3 has 16 residues. The CDR3 loop is CASSGSGGGPFNEQFF. CDR3 nucleotide sequence: TGTGCCAGCAGTGGGAGTGGAGGGGGGCCTTTCAATGAGCAGTTCTTC.

The J gene is TRBJ1-5, the V gene TRBV5-1; no firm D call. CDR3 length equals 15 residues. Germline CDR1 SGHRS, CDR2 YFSETQ. V lost 0 bases to trimming and J lost 13 bases, with 20 bases between them. The CDR3 sequence is CASSLGGGEDPGQHF. The CDR3 DNA is TGCGCCAGCAGCTTGGGAGGTGGGGAAGACCCAGGACAGCATTTT.

This clonotype was counted a few times. The chain is built from TRBV29-1 and TRBJ2-7; D not resolved. Germline CDR1 is SQVTM and CDR2 is ANQGSEA. The CDR3 has 13 amino acids. The V gene lost 3 bases and the J gene lost 1 base, with 10 bases spanning the gap. The CDR3 region is CSVEPGESYEQYF. DNA for the CDR3: TGCAGCGTTGAGCCTGGCGAGTCCTACGAGCAGTACTTC.

J is TRBJ2-6 and V is TRBV30; D not resolved. The V gene lost 4 bases and the J gene lost 2 bases, with 6 bases spanning the gap. This CDR3 is 13 amino acids long. Looked up from germline, CDR1 is GTSNPN and CDR2 is SVGIG (reference sequence). CDR3 nucleotides: TGTGCCTGGAACCTAGCTGGGGCCAACGTCCTGACTTTC. Protein product: CAWNLAGANVLTF.

The sample holds many counts of this clonotype. V and J are TRBV5-1 and TRBJ1-2; 8 positions agree with TRBD1. With V trimmed by 4 bases and J by 6 bases, 8 bases remained unmatched. CDR1 is SGHRS, CDR2 YFSETQ, per germline. This CDR3 spans 14 amino acids. The CDR3 DNA sequence: TGCGCCAGCAGCCTCGGACAGGGTGTCGATGGCTACACCTTC. Amino acid sequence: CASSLGQGVDGYTF.

Concerning this clonotype: The junction differs from germline at one of its ends, possibly a read error. CDR3 loop: CASSLRGRYEQYF. The CDR3 DNA is TGTGCCAGCAGCTTACGCGGGCGGTACGAGCAGTACTTC. The rearrangement joins TRBV5-1 to TRBJ2-7; tentatively, D is TRBD2 (5 bases). The CDR3 is made up of 13 amino acids. In germline, CDR1 is SGHRS, CDR2 YFSETQ.

The rearrangement uses TRBV7-2 and TRBJ2-1; the D gene is possibly TRBD2 (5 bases). From germline, CDR1 is SGHTA and CDR2 FQGNSA. Trimming stripped 0 bases from V and 5 bases from J, with 20 bases between. The CDR3 runs 18 residues. The CDR3 region has the DNA TGTGCCAGCAGCTTAGCGCCCTTGAGAGGGTCCATCCACAATGAGCAGTTCTTC. It translates to CASSLAPLRGSIHNEQFF. Full variable domain (missing parts from reference TRBV7-2 and TRBJ2-1): GAGVSQSPSNKVTEKGKDVELRCDPISGHTALYWYRQSLGQGLEFLIYFQGNSAPDKSGLPSDRFSAERTGGSVSTLTIQRTQQEDSAVYLCASSLAPLRGSIHNEQFFGPGTRLTVL.

Remarks on this clonotype: A read error may produce the germline difference seen at one junction end. The CDR3 DNA is TGCGCCAGCGGCCAAGATCCTTGGGGAGGTGAGACCCAGTACTTC. Translated: CASGQDPWGGETQYF. The chain carries TRBV4-1 and TRBJ2-5; a possible D gene is TRBD2 (6 bases). The CDR3 totals 15 residues. Per germline, CDR1 MGHRA and CDR2 YSYEKL.

The chain couples TRBV15 to TRBJ2-1; no reliable D call. There are 14 residues in the CDR3. Germline assignment: CDR1 LNHNV and CDR2 YYDKDF (reference sequence). Trimming stripped 5 bases from V and 0 bases from J, with 8 bases between. CDR3 sequence: CATSPSPSYNEQFF. Here the CDR3 DNA reads TGTGCCACCAGCCCCAGTCCCTCCTACAATGAGCAGTTCTTC.

This clonotype occurred a few times. The genes are TRBV11-1 and TRBJ1-2, with TRBD1 matching 7 bases. The CDR3 loop spans 16 amino acids. Germline CDR1 SGHAT, CDR2 FQDESV (reference sequence). V lost 5 bases and J lost 8; bases outside the gene matches: 17. The CDR3 reads CASSPYIHSGTEGYTF. CDR3 bases: TGTGCCAGCAGCCCATATATCCATTCCGGGACAGAAGGCTACACCTTC.

This clonotype was recorded many times. The V and J genes are TRBV29-1 and TRBJ2-3, with D possibly being TRBD2 (5 bases). CDR1 and CDR2 (germline): SQVTM, ANQGSEA. The ends were cut back, 7 bases at V and 2 bases at J, with 19 bases in the middle. This CDR3 comprises 15 residues. CDR3 amino acids: CSAPVGGGFTDTQYF. CDR3 DNA: TGCAGCGCCCCCGTCGGAGGAGGATTCACAGATACGCAGTATTTT.

This clonotype was seen only a few times. This chain uses TRBV7-2 with TRBJ1-6, with 8 bases identical to TRBD1. The germline V gene has CDR1 SGHTA and CDR2 FQGNSA. The CDR3 has 16 amino acids. Trimming removed 0 bases from V and 7 bases from J; junction bases left unmatched: 5. The CDR3 spells CASSLAQGANNSPLHF. The CDR3 nucleotides are TGTGCCAGCAGCTTAGCGCAGGGGGCCAACAATTCACCCCTCCACTTT.

The CDR3 is CASSQKRGGDEKLFF. The CDR3 DNA is TGCGCCAGCAGCCAAAAACGTGGAGGGGATGAAAAACTGTTTTTT. The rearrangement joins TRBV4-3 to TRBJ1-4; TRBD1 is a possible D gene (5 bases). Germline CDR1 and CDR2: LGHNA and YSLEER. This CDR3 region has 15 residues. V dropped 2 bases and J dropped 6 bases, with 13 bases sitting between them.